Listed here are 14 T cell receptor beta chains from one sample, sequenced in a study of shared clonotypes between healthy human individuals. The repertoire was sequenced with immunoSEQ multiplex PCR; TCRdb's copy has only in-frame clones and lacks some. The sample contains hundreds of thousands of clones, roughly 95% of which appear only once. CD45RO negativity and positive selection for CCR7 defined naive CD8 cells, a population that excluded terminally differentiated effector memory CD45RA+ cells. Sequencing was performed on naive CD8+ T cells sorted from blood. The receptors were gathered from a woman under 40 in good health.

The chain links TRBV6-1 to TRBJ1-1, with D possibly TRBD1 on 6 matching bases. Germline V gives CDR1 MNHNS, CDR2 SASEGT. Between the trimmed V and J ends, which lost 7 bases and 6 bases, there was a span of 12 bases. The CDR3 has 12 residues. CDR3 in DNA: TGTGCCAGCAAGGAACAGGGCTCTGAAGCTTTCTTT. Its protein product is CASKEQGSEAFF.

The rearrangement joins TRBV7-9 to TRBJ1-2; TRBD1 might be the D (6 bases). The V end lost 5 bases, the J end lost 2 bases, and 18 bases lay between the germline ends. Germline-derived CDR1 and CDR2 are SEHNR and FQNEAQ (reference sequence). The CDR3 covers 16 residues. DNA of the CDR3: TGTGCCAGCAGCCCTTCGCCCGGGACACCGAACTATGGCTACACCTTC. Residues: CASSPSPGTPNYGYTF.

In this sample, this clone turned up once. This chain connects TRBV5-1 to TRBJ1-1, with D unresolved. V dropped 5 bases and J dropped 3 bases, with 14 bases sitting between them. Germline CDR1 and CDR2: SGHRS and YFSETQ. The length of the CDR3 is 14 residues. The CDR3 sequence: CASRYGRLDTEAFF. The DNA for the CDR3 is TGCGCCAGCAGGTATGGACGATTGGACACTGAAGCTTTCTTT.

Of note for this clone: The same CDR3 also results from other DNA sequences found in this sample. This rearrangement joins TRBV9 to TRBJ2-7, with 7 nucleotides matching TRBD2. Germline assignment: CDR1 SGDLS and CDR2 YYNGEE. The junction had 6 bases not matched to a gene; V was cut back by 4 bases and J by 2 bases. The CDR3 extends over 14 amino acids. CDR3 amino acids: CASSTGTSAYEQYF. Here the CDR3 DNA reads TGTGCCAGCAGCACCGGCACTAGCGCCTACGAGCAGTACTTC.

V usage is TRBV29-1 and J usage is TRBJ2-2; D ambiguous. Germline V gene lookup returns CDR1 SQVTM and CDR2 ANQGSEA. Trimming removed 2 bases at V and 7 bases at J, with 11 bases between. The CDR3 loop spans 13 amino acids. The CDR3 bases are TGCAGCGTTGAAAAGGGAATCGGCGGGGAGCTGTTTTTT. Protein sequence: CSVEKGIGGELFF.

V gene TRBV4-2 combines with J gene TRBJ2-1, with D perhaps TRBD2 (7 bases). The ends were cut back, 0 bases at V and 5 bases at J, with 17 bases in the middle. CDR1 is LGHNA, CDR2 YNFKEQ, per germline. The CDR3 sequence is 17 residues long. CDR3 loop: CASSQEGGLAEHNEQFF. The CDR3 nucleotides read TGTGCCAGCAGCCAAGAGGGGGGGCTAGCGGAGCACAATGAGCAGTTCTTC.

The chain has TRBV15 and TRBJ2-1; no clear D gene. From germline, CDR1 is LNHNV and CDR2 YYDKDF (reference sequence). The CDR3 has 18 amino acids. Between the trimmed V and J ends, which lost 2 bases and 0 bases, there was a span of 17 bases. The CDR3 DNA sequence: TGTGCCACCAGCAGAAGCCCCCGGGCTGCGAGCTCCTACAATGAGCAGTTCTTC. Translated: CATSRSPRAASSYNEQFF.

The chain carries TRBV28 and TRBJ2-3; 7 positions agree with TRBD1. The V and J ends lost 6 bases and 3 bases, in that order; junction bases with no gene match: 12. The CDR3 is 16 amino acids. Germline-derived CDR1 and CDR2 are MDHEN and SYDVKM. CDR3 nucleotides: TGTGCCAGCAGACCCGGGACAGTTAAAGCTACAGATACGCAGTATTTT. Protein sequence: CASRPGTVKATDTQYF.

This chain connects TRBV7-9 to TRBJ2-1, with 9 bases matching TRBD2. This CDR3 is 19 amino acids long. The V segment lost 5 bases and the J segment 2 bases; nucleotides outside the gene matches: 16. Germline CDR1 SEHNR, CDR2 FQNEAQ (reference sequence). The CDR3 region is CASSPGRLAGQATYNEQFF. The CDR3 DNA follows: TGTGCCAGCAGCCCCGGCCGGCTAGCGGGGCAGGCCACCTACAATGAGCAGTTCTTC. Using reference TRBV7-9 and TRBJ2-1 for the parts outside the CDR3, the full variable domain is DTGVSQNPRHKITKRGQNVTFRCDPISEHNRLYWYRQTLGQGPEFLTYFQNEAQLEKSRLLSDRFSAERPKGSFSTLEIQRTEQGDSAMYLCASSPGRLAGQATYNEQFFGPGTRLTVL.

V gene TRBV2 combines with J gene TRBJ2-7, with 10 bases fitting TRBD2. The CDR3 is 15 residues long. The germline V gene has CDR1 SNHLY and CDR2 FYNNEI. V was pared by 10 bases and J by 2 bases, with 11 bases of the junction left unmatched. In DNA form, the CDR3 reads TGTGCCATCCTAACTCCCACTAGCGGGGCCTACGAGCAGTACTTC. Its translation: CAILTPTSGAYEQYF.

CDR3 region: CASSLAEAGRVGELFF. The CDR3 DNA follows: TGCGCCAGCAGCTTGGCCGAAGCGGGAAGGGTCGGGGAGCTGTTTTTT. This chain joins TRBV5-1 and TRBJ2-2, with 7 bases matching TRBD2. V dropped 0 bases and J dropped 7; count of bases not matched to a gene: 9. The CDR3 covers 16 residues. CDR1 SGHRS and CDR2 YFSETQ come from the germline V gene.

The V and J genes are TRBV5-1 and TRBJ2-1, with 8 nucleotides matching TRBD2. V lost 4 bases, J lost 8 bases, and 14 bases stayed unmatched. The CDR3 totals 16 residues. Germline loops: CDR1 SGHRS, CDR2 YFSETQ. The CDR3 DNA is TGCGCCAGCAGCCCATACCTAGCGGGTGAAGGCGATGAGCAGTTCTTC. It codes for CASSPYLAGEGDEQFF.

The chain has TRBV28 and TRBJ2-1; 10 bases match TRBD2. CDR1 MDHEN and CDR2 SYDVKM come from the germline V gene. The CDR3 has 18 amino acids. Trimming at V came to 2 bases and at J to 4 bases, leaving 11 bases not matched to a gene. For the CDR3, the DNA is TGTGCCAGCAGTTTAAGGGGCTGGGCTAGCGGGAGTTACAATGAGCAGTTCTTC. It is translated as CASSLRGWASGSYNEQFF. The full variable domain, with the rest looked up from reference TRBV28 and TRBJ2-1, is DVKVTQSSRYLVKRTGEKVFLECVQDMDHENMFWYRQDPGLGLRLIYFSYDVKMKEKGDIPEGYSVSREKKERFSLILESASTNQTSMYLCASSLRGWASGSYNEQFFGPGTRLTVL.

The chain links TRBV5-4 to TRBJ2-4; 10 nucleotides line up with TRBD2. The CDR3 totals 19 residues. J was trimmed by 1 base and V by 5 bases; bases with no gene match: 15. Germline values: CDR1 SGHNT, CDR2 YYREEE (reference sequence). This CDR3 reads CASSNRLAGLGGAKNIQYF. DNA for the CDR3: TGTGCCAGCAGTAACAGACTAGCGGGTCTCGGTGGGGCCAAAAACATTCAGTACTTC.